This T cell receptor beta chain was sequenced for a study of graft-versus-host responses after intestinal transplantation. Overall study context: For 2 to 4 years after anti-thymocyte globulin induction, all recipients took tacrolimus and steroids.

The length of the CDR3 is 15 residues. Trimming left V 4 bases short and J 1 base short, with 11 bases between. Germline-derived CDR1 and CDR2 are MGHRA and YSYEKL. Regarding this clone: The antigen remains undetermined.

Sequencing was performed with immunoSEQ multiplex PCR; in TCRdb, only in-frame clones are kept and a portion is missing. Of some 140,000 clones in the sample, approximately 91% were seen once. The J gene is TRBJ1-5, the V gene TRBV4-1; weak D call: TRBD1 (6 bases). The TCR comes from a human donor who received an intestinal transplant. Sequenced material: unstimulated CD4+ T cells sorted from spleen or lymph node cells, taken before intestinal transplant. The CDR3 region has the DNA TGCGCCAGCAGCCCCGGACAGCCCAGCAATCAGCCCCAGCATTTT. It specifies CASSPGQPSNQPQHF.